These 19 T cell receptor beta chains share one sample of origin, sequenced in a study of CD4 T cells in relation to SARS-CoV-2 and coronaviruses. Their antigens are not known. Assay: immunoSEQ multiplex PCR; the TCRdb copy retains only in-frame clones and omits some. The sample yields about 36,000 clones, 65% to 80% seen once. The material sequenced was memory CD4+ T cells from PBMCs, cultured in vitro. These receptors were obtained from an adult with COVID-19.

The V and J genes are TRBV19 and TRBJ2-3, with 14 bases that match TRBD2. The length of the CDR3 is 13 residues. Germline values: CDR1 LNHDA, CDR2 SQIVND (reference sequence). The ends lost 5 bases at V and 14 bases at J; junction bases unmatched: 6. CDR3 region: CASSSGLAGVLYF. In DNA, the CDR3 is TGTGCCAGTAGTTCGGGACTAGCGGGAGTTTTGTATTTT.

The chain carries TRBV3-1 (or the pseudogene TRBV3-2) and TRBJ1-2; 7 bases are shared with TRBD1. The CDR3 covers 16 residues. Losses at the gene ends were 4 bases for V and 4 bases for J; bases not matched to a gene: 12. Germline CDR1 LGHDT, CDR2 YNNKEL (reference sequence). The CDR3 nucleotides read TGTGCCAGCAGCCCATTTTCACAGGGGTTCGGCTATGGCTACACCTTC. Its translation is CASSPFSQGFGYGYTF.

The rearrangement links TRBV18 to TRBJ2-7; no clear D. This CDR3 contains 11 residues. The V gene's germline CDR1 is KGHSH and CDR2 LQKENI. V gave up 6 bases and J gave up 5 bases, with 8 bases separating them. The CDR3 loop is CASSGQNEQYF. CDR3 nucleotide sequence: TGTGCCAGCTCGGGTCAGAACGAGCAGTACTTC.

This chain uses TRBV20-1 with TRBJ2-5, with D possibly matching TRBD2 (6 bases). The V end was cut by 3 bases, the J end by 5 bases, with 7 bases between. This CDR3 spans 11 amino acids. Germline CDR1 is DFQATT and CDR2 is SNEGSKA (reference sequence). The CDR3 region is CSAREGETQYF. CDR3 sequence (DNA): TGCAGTGCTAGGGAGGGGGAGACCCAGTACTTC.

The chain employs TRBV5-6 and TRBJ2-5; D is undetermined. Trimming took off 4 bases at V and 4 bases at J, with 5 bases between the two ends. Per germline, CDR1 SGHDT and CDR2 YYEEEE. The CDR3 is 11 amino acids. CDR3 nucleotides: TGTGCCAGCAGCACCTCAGAGACCCAGTACTTC. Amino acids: CASSTSETQYF.

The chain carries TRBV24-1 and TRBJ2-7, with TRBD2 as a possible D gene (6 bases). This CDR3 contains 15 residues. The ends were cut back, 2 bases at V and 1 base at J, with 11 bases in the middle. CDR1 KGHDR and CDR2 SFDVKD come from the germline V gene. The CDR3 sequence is CATSDSKTSSYEQYF. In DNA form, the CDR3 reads TGTGCCACCAGTGATTCGAAGACTAGTTCCTACGAGCAGTACTTC.

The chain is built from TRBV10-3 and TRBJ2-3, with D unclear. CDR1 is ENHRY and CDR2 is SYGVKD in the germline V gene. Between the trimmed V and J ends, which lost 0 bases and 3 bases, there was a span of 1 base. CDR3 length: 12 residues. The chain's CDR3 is CAISESTDTQYF. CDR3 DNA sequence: TGTGCCATCAGTGAGTCGACAGATACGCAGTATTTT.

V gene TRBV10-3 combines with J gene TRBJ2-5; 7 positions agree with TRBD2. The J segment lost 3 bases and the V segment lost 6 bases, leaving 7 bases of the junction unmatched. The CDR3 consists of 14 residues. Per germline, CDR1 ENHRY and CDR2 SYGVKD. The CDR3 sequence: CAISLGLNEETQYF. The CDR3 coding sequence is TGTGCCATCAGCCTGGGACTAAACGAAGAGACCCAGTACTTC.

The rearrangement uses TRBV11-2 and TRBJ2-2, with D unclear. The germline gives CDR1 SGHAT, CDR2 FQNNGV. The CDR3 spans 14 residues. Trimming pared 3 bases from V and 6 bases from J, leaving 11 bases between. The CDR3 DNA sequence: TGTGCCAGCAGCTTGGTCCGATCAGCCGGGGAGCTGTTTTTT. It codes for CASSLVRSAGELFF.

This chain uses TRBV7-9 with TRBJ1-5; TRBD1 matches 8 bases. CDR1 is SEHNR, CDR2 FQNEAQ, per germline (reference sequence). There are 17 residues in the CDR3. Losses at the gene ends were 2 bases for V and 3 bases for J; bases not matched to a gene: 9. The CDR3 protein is CASSLFQGQGINQPQHF. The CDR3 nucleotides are TGTGCCAGCAGCTTATTTCAAGGACAGGGAATCAATCAGCCCCAGCATTTT. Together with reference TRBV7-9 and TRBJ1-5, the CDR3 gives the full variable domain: DTGVSQNPRHKITKRGQNVTFRCDPISEHNRLYWYRQTLGQGPEFLTYFQNEAQLEKSRLLSDRFSAERPKGSFSTLEIQRTEQGDSAMYLCASSLFQGQGINQPQHFGDGTRLSIL.

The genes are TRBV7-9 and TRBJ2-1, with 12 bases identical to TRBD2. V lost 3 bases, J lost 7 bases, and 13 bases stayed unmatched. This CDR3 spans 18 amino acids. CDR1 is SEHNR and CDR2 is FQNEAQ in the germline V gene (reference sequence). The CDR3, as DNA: TGTGCCAGCAGCTTTCCCCCAAGACTAGCGGGAGTATCGAATGAGCAGTTCTTC. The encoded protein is CASSFPPRLAGVSNEQFF.

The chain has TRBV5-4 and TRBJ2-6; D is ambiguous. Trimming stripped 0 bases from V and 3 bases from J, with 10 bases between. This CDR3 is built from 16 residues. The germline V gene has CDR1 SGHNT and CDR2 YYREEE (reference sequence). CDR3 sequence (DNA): TGTGCCAGCAGCTTGGATCCGGCTATTGGGGCCAACGTCCTGACTTTC. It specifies CASSLDPAIGANVLTF.

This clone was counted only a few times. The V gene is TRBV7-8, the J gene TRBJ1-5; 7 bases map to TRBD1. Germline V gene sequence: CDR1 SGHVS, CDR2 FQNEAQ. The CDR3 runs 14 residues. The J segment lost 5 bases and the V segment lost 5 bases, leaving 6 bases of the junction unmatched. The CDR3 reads CASSVQGIDQPQHF. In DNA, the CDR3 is TGTGCCAGCAGCGTACAGGGGATAGATCAGCCCCAGCATTTT. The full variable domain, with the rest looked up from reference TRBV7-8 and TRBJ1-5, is GAGVSQSPRYKVAKRGQDVALRCDPISGHVSLFWYQQALGQGPEFLTYFQNEAQLDKSGLPSDRFFAERPEGSVSTLKIQRTQQEDSAVYLCASSVQGIDQPQHFGDGTRLSIL.

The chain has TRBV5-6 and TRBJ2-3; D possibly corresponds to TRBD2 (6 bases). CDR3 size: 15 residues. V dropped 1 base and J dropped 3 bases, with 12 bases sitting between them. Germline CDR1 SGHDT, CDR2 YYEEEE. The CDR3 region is CASSLNGAGTDTQYF. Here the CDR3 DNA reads TGTGCCAGCAGCTTGAACGGTGCGGGAACAGATACGCAGTATTTT.

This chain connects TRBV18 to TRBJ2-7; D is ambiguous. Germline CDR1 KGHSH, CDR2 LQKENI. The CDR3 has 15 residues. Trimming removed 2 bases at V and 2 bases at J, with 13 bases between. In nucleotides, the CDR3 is TGTGCCAGCTCACCAATAGACATAAAGACCTACGAGCAGTACTTC. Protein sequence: CASSPIDIKTYEQYF.

In DNA form, the CDR3 reads TGTGCCAGCAGTTTATCCGGGACAGGGGGCAGGGAGACCCAGTACTTC. This sequence encodes CASSLSGTGGRETQYF. This chain joins TRBV28 and TRBJ2-5, with 12 bases lining up with TRBD1. The CDR3 contains 16 residues. J gave up 5 bases and V 1 base, and 5 bases lay outside the gene matches. Germline V gene lookup returns CDR1 MDHEN and CDR2 SYDVKM. Full variable domain (rest looked up from reference TRBV28 and TRBJ2-5): DVKVTQSSRYLVKRTGEKVFLECVQDMDHENMFWYRQDPGLGLRLIYFSYDVKMKEKGDIPEGYSVSREKKERFSLILESASTNQTSMYLCASSLSGTGGRETQYFGPGTRLLVL.

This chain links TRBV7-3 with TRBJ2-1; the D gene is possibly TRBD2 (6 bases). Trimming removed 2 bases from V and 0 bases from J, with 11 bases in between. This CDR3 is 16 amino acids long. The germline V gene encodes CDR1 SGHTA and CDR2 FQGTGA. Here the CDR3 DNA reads TGTGCCAGCAGCTTATCTGGCGGGAACTCCTACAATGAGCAGTTCTTC. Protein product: CASSLSGGNSYNEQFF.

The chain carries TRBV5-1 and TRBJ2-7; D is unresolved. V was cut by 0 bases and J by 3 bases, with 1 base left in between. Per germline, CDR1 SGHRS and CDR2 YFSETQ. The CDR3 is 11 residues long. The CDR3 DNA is TGCGCCAGCAGCTTGGACTACGAGCAGTACTTC. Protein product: CASSLDYEQYF.

The CDR3 loop reads CASSREGQNTEAFF. The CDR3 nucleotides are TGTGCCAGCAGCCGGGAGGGACAGAACACTGAAGCTTTCTTT. The V and J genes are TRBV27 and TRBJ1-1; tentatively, D is TRBD1 (6 bases). Germline V gene data show CDR1 as MNHEY and CDR2 as SMNVEV (reference sequence). V was clipped by 6 bases and J by 1 base, with 12 bases between them. This CDR3 has 14 residues.